This T cell receptor (beta chain) was sequenced for a study of control samples from healthy donors and cancer patients. Method: immunoSEQ multiplex PCR; TCRdb's copy keeps in-frame clones and lacks some. The table has 170,000 or so clones, nearly 90% seen once. The CDR3 spans 15 residues. Trimming took 5 bases from V and 8 from J; bases not matched to a gene: 5. Looked up from germline, CDR1 is LNHDA and CDR2 is SQIVND (reference sequence). Material: blood. The rearrangement joins TRBV19 to TRBJ2-2; TRBD2 aligns across 13 bases. The receptor was derived from a woman in her 50s in good health. The CDR3 loop reads CASSPGLAGRGELFF. In DNA form, the CDR3 reads TGTGCCAGTAGTCCGGGACTAGCGGGACGTGGGGAGCTGTTTTTT. Filled out from reference TRBV19 and TRBJ2-2, the complete variable domain reads DGGITQSPKYLFRKEGQNVTLSCEQNLNHDAMYWYRQDPGQGLRLIYYSQIVNDFQKGDIAEGYSVSREKKESFPLTVTSAQKNPTAFYLCASSPGLAGRGELFFGEGSRLTVL.